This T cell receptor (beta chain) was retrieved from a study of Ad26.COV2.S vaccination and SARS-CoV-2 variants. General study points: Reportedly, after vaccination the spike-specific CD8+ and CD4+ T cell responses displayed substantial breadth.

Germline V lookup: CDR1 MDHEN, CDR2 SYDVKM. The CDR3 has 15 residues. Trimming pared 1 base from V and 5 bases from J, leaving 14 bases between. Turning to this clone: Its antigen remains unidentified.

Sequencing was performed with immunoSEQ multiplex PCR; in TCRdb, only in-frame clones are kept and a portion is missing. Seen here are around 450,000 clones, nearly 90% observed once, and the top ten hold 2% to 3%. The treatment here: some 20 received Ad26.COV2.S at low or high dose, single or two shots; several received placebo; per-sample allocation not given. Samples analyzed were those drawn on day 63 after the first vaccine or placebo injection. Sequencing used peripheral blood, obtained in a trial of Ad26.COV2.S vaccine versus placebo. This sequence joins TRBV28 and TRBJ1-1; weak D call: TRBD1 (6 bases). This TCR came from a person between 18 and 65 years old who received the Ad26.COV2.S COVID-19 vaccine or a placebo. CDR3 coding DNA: TGTGCCAGCAGTTTATTTCGGGGGCACAAGACTGAAGCTTTCTTT. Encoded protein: CASSLFRGHKTEAFF.